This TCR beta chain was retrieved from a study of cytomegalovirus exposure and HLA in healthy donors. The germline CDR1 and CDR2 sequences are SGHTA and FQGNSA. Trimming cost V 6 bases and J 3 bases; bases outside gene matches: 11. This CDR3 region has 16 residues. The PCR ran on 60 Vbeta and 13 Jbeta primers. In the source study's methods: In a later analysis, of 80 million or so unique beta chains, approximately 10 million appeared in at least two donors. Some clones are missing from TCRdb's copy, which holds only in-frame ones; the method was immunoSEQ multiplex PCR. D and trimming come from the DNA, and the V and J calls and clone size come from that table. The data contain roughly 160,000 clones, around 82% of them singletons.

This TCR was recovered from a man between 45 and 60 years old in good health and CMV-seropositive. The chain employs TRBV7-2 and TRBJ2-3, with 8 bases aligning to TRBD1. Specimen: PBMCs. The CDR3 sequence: CASRTPGGLGTDTQYF. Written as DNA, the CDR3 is TGTGCCAGCAGAACCCCAGGGGGCCTTGGTACAGATACGCAGTATTTT.